This TCR beta chain derives from a study of shared clonotypes between healthy human individuals. Only one count was recorded for this clone. Measured with immunoSEQ multiplex PCR; TCRdb has only the in-frame clones, and not every one. The sample lists about 1.5 million clones, roughly 96% occurring once. Germline CDR1 reads MDHEN; CDR2 reads SYDVKM. The CDR3 has 13 residues. Trimming shortened V by 10 bases and J by 7 bases, and 17 bases separated the two germline ends. This clonotype originated in a man aged 30 to 45 in good health. The specimen was naive CD4+ T cells sorted from blood. Subset defined: CD45RA+ positively selected. This chain connects TRBV28 to TRBJ1-3, with a possible D match to TRBD1 (5 bases). The CDR3 spells CATTGYAGNTIYF. CDR3 DNA sequence: TGTGCCACCACGGGGTACGCAGGGAACACCATATATTTT.